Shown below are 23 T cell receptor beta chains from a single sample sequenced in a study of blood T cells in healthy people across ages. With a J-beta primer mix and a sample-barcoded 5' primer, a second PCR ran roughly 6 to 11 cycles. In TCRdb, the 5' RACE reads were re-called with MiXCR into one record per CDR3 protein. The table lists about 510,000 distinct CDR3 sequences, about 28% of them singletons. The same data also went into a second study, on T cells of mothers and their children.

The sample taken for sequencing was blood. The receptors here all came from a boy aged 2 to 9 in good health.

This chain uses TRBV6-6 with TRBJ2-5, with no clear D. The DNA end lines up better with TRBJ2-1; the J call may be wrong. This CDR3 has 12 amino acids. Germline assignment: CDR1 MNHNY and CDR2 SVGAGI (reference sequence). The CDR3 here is CASSYEGNEQFF. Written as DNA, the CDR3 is TGTGCCAGCAGTTACGAAGGTAATGAGCAGTTCTTC.

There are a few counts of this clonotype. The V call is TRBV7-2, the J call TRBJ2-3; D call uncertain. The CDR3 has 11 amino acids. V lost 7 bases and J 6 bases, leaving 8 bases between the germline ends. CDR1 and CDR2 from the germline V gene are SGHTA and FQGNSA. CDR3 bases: TGTGCCAGCACCCCGGCGGATACGCAGTATTTT. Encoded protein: CASTPADTQYF.

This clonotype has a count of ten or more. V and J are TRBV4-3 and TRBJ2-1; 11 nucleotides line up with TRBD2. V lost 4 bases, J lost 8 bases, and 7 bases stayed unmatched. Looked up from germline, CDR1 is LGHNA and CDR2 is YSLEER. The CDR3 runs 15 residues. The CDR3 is CASSPVAGGKDEQFF. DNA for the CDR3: TGCGCCAGCAGCCCAGTAGCGGGAGGGAAGGATGAGCAGTTCTTC.

The CDR3 region has the DNA TGCAGTGCTAGGGGGGCTAGCACAGATACGCAGTATTTT. It codes for CSARGASTDTQYF. V usage is TRBV20-1 and J usage is TRBJ2-3, with D tentatively TRBD1 (6 bases). The germline CDR1 and CDR2 sequences are DFQATT and SNEGSKA (reference sequence). V was trimmed by 3 bases and J by 0 bases, leaving 7 bases between them. This CDR3 is 13 amino acids long.

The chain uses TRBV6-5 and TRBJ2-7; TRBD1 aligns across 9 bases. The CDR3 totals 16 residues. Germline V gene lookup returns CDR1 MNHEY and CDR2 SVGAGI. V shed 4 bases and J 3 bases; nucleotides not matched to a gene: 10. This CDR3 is CASSFTGGAGDYEQYF. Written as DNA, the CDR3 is TGTGCCAGCAGTTTTACAGGGGGCGCGGGTGACTACGAGCAGTACTTC.

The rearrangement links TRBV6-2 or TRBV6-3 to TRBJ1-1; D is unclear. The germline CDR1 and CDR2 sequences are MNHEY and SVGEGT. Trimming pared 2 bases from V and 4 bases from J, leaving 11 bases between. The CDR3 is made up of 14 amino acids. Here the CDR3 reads CASSYISGSTEAFF. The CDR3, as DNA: TGTGCCAGCAGTTACATCTCGGGGAGCACTGAAGCTTTCTTT.

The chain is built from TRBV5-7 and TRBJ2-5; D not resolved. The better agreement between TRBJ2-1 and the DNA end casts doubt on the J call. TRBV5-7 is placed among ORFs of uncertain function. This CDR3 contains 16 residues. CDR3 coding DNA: TGTGCCAGCAGCTTGCCCCGGGCAGGCCCATGGAATGAGCAGTTCTTC. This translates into CASSLPRAGPWNEQFF.

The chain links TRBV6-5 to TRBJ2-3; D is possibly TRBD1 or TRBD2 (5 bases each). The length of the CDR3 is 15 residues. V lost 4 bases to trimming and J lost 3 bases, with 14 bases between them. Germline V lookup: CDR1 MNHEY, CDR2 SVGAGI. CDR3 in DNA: TGTGCCAGCAGTTCTGAGGGAGCAGGGACAGATACGCAGTATTTT. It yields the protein CASSSEGAGTDTQYF.

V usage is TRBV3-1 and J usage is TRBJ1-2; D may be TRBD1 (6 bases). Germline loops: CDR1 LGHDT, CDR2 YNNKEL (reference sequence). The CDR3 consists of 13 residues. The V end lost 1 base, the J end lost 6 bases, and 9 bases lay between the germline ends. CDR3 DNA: TGTGCCAGCAGCCAAGTAACAGGGAATGGCTACACCTTC. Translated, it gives CASSQVTGNGYTF.

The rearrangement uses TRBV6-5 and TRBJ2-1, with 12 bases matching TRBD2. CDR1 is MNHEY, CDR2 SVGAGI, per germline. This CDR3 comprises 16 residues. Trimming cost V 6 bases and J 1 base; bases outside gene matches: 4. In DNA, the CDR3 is TGTGCCAGCAGCCTAGCGGGAGGGCCGTCCTACAATGAGCAGTTCTTC. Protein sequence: CASSLAGGPSYNEQFF.

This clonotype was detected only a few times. The CDR3 reads CASSRNPSGGSYEQYF. As DNA, the CDR3 is TGCGCCAGCAGCCGGAATCCTAGCGGAGGCTCCTACGAGCAGTACTTC. This chain joins TRBV4-3 and TRBJ2-7, with 7 bases fitting TRBD2. Trimming took 4 bases from V and 0 from J; bases not matched to a gene: 9. The germline CDR1 and CDR2 sequences are LGHNA and YSLEER. The CDR3 has 16 amino acids.

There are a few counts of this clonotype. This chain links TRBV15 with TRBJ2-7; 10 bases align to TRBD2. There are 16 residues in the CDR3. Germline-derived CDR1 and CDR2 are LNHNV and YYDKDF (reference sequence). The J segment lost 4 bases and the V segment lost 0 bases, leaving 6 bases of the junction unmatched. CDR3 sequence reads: CATSREAAGGRYEQYF. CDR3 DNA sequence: TGTGCCACCAGCAGAGAAGCAGCGGGGGGGAGATACGAGCAGTACTTC. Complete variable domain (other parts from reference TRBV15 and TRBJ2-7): DAMVIQNPRYQVTQFGKPVTLSCSQTLNHNVMYWYQQKSSQAPKLLFHYYDKDFNNEADTPDNFQSRRPNTSFCFLDIRSPGLGDTAMYLCATSREAAGGRYEQYFGPGTRLTVT.

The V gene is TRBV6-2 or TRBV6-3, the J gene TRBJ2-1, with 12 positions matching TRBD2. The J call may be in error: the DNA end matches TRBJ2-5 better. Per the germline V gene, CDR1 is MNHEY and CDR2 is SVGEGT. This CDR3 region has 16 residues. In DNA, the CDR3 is TGTGCCAGCAGTCACCTGACTAGCGGGAGCGGAGAGACCCAGTACTTC. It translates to CASSHLTSGSGETQYF.

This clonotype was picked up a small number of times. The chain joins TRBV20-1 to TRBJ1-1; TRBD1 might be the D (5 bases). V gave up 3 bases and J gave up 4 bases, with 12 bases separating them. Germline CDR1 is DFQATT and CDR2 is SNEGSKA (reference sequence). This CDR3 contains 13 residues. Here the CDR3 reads CSAREGVGTEAFF. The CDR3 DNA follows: TGCAGTGCTAGGGAAGGGGTCGGCACTGAAGCTTTCTTT.

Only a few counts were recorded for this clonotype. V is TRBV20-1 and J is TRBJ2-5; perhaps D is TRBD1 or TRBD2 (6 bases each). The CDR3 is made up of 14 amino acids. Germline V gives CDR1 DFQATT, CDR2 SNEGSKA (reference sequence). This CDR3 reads CRALVGGRQETQYF. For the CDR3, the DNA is TGCAGGGCACTAGTGGGGGGCCGCCAAGAGACCCAGTACTTC.

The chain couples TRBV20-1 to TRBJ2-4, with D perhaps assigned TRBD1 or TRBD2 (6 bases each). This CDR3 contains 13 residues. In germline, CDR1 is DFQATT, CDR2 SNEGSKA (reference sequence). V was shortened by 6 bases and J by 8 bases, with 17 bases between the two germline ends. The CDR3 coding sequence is TGCAGTGCCACTAGGCGTCGGGGGCACATTCAGTACTTC. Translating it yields CSATRRRGHIQYF.

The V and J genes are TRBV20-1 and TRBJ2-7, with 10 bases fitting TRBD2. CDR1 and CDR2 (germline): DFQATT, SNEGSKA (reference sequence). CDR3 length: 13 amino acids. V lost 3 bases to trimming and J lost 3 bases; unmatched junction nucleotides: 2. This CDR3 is CSASQRGGYEQYF. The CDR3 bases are TGCAGTGCTAGCCAGCGGGGGGGCTACGAGCAGTACTTC.

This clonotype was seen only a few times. CDR3 sequence: CASRYRVAGDTEAFF. DNA for the CDR3: TGTGCCAGCAGATACAGGGTTGCCGGTGACACTGAAGCTTTCTTT. The V gene is TRBV6-5, the J gene TRBJ1-1; possible D gene TRBD1, 6 bases. The CDR3 loop spans 15 amino acids. Trimming cost V 6 bases and J 3 bases, with 17 bases left between them. From germline, CDR1 is MNHEY and CDR2 SVGAGI.

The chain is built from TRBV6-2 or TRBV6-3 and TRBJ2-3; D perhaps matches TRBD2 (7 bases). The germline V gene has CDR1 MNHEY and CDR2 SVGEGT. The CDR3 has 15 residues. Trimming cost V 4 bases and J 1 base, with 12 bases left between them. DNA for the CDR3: TGTGCCAGCAGTTCGGCGGGGGCGCGCACAGATACGCAGTATTTT. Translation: CASSSAGARTDTQYF.

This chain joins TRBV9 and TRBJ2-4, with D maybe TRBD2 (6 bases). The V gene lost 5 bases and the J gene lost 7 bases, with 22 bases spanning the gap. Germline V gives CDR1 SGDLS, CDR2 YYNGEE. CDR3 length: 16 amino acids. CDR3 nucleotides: TGTGCCAGCAGTACGCAACCGGGACTTTCAAACAACATTCAGTACTTC. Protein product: CASSTQPGLSNNIQYF.

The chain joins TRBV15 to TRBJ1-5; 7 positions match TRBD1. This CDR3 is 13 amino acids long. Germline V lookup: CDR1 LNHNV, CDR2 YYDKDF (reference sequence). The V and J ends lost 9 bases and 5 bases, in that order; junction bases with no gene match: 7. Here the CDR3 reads CATGTGVHQPQHF. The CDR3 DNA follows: TGTGCCACTGGTACAGGGGTCCATCAGCCCCAGCATTTT.

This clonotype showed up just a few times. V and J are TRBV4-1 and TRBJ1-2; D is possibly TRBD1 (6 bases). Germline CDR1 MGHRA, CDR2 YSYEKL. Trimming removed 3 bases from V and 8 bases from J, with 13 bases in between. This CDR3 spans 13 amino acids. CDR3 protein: CASSHGPGEGYTF. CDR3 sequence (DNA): TGCGCCAGCAGCCATGGGCCAGGGGAAGGCTACACCTTC.

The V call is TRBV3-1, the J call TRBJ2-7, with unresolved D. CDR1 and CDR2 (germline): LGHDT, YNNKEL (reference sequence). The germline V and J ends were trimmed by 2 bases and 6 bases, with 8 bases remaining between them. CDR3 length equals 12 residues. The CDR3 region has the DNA TGTGCCAGCAGCCAATCGGTCCGCGAGCAGTACTTC. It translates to CASSQSVREQYF.